This section outlines one T cell receptor beta chain sequence together with its context. Its antigen remains unidentified. It was around 220 ng DNA, about 30,000 T cell genomes, that sorted-subset replicate PCRs used. The data were produced by immunoSEQ multiplex PCR, yet TCRdb's version contains in-frame clones alone and is incomplete. This sample has some 1,100,000 clones, with roughly 74% found just once. The entry originates in a study of shared clonotypes between healthy human individuals. Study information: Aged between 18 and 49, the donors were a couple of women and three men. Study findings and constraints: Naive CD4 clonotypes were shared across a few donors at approximately 5.3%.

The CDR3 runs to 16 residues. With 4 bases clipped from V and 3 bases from J, the junction kept 10 bases outside the gene matches. Germline assignment: CDR1 SGHRS and CDR2 YFSETQ. The sequence derives from a man younger than 30 in good health. Some clones in this sample may be carry-over from other donors' samples. The V gene is TRBV5-1, the J gene TRBJ1-2; TRBD1 matches at 9 bases. The sequencing sample was made of memory CD4+ T cells from PBMCs. Subset defined: CD45RA-negative fraction. The CDR3 protein is CASSVNRDRAHYGYTF. CDR3 DNA sequence: TGCGCCAGCAGCGTAAACCGGGACAGGGCCCACTATGGCTACACCTTC.